A selection of T cell receptor beta chains follows, all from one sample in a study of T cells in Graves' hyperthyroidism and ophthalmopathy. Via MiXCR, TCRdb re-called the multiplex PCR reads, giving one row per CDR3 protein. The table has 650,000 to 850,000 distinct CDR3 sequences, roughly 20% seen once. Sample: blood. The receptors shown here come from a woman aged 45 to 65 with Graves' hyperthyroidism that later progressed to Graves' ophthalmopathy. Both conserved end residues are part of each CDR3. A D gene is named only where the DNA matches it firmly. Clone sizes are given selectively: once, few, many, or a class where the clone is expanded.

size: -; D: TRBD1; length: 16; V: TRBV20-1; J: TRBJ2-1; DNA: TGCAGTGCTCGAATTCGGACAGGGGGTTTTATAGATGAGCAGTTCTTC; CDR3: CSARIRTGGFIDEQFF
size: -; D: -; length: 14; V: TRBV20-1; J: TRBJ2-7; DNA: TGCAGTGCTGTACCGGGACTCAAAAACTACGAGCAGTACTTC; CDR3: CSAVPGLKNYEQYF
size: many; D: -; length: 10; V: TRBV20-1; J: TRBJ1-2; DNA: TGCAGTGCTAGCCTATATGGCTACACCTTC; CDR3: CSASLYGYTF
size: many; D: -; length: 15; V: TRBV18; J: TRBJ2-7; DNA: TGTGCCAGCTCACTCACCGGAGGGGGCTATGACGAGCAGTACTTC; CDR3: CASSLTGGGYDEQYF
size: once; D: TRBD1; length: 17; V: TRBV4-1; J: TRBJ1-4; DNA: TGCGCCAGCAGCCAAGGCCGAGGGGGGACAGGGTATGAAAAACTGTTTTTT; CDR3: CASSQGRGGTGYEKLFF
size: many; D: TRBD2; length: 16; V: TRBV12-3/TRBV12-4; J: TRBJ2-1; DNA: TGTGCCAGCAGTTCGGGACTAGCGAACTCCTACAATGAGCAGTTCTTC; CDR3: CASSSGLANSYNEQFF
size: -; D: TRBD1; length: 13; V: TRBV20-1; J: TRBJ2-7; DNA: TGCAGTGGTGGGGACAGGGGCTCCTACGAGCAGTACTTC; CDR3: CSGGDRGSYEQYF
size: few; D: TRBD2; length: 14; V: TRBV9; J: TRBJ2-4; DNA: TGTGCCAGCAGCGTAGGGACTAGCGTGGACATTCAGTACTTC; CDR3: CASSVGTSVDIQYF
size: many; D: -; length: 15; V: TRBV12-3/TRBV12-4; J: TRBJ1-4; DNA: TGTGCCAGCAGTCCCCTCCCTCACGGCAATGAAAAACTGTTTTTT; CDR3: CASSPLPHGNEKLFF
size: many; D: -; length: 13; V: TRBV3-1; J: TRBJ1-2; DNA: TGTGCCAGCAGCCATGACAGCTCCTATGGCTACACCTTC; CDR3: CASSHDSSYGYTF
size: -; D: -; length: 16; V: TRBV4-1; J: TRBJ2-7; DNA: TGCGCCAGCAGCCCCTTCTCCGAGACCTCCTTTTACGAGCAGTACTTC; CDR3: CASSPFSETSFYEQYF
size: -; D: -; length: 14; V: TRBV12-3/TRBV12-4; J: TRBJ1-1; DNA: TGTGCCAGCAGTTTCACAGAGTTGAACACTGAAGCTTTCTTT; CDR3: CASSFTELNTEAFF
size: few; D: -; length: 16; V: TRBV7-9; J: TRBJ1-1; DNA: TGTGCCAGCAGCTCCTCGTCGGGTCGCATGAACACTGAAGCTTTCTTT; CDR3: CASSSSSGRMNTEAFF
size: many; D: -; length: 16; V: TRBV3-1; J: TRBJ1-2; DNA: TGTGCCAGCAGCCAAACCTACAGGGTGGGCCTATCTGGCTACACCTTC; CDR3: CASSQTYRVGLSGYTF
size: many; D: -; length: 11; V: TRBV20-1; J: TRBJ2-5; DNA: TGCAGTGCTACCCGGGACGCTATTCAGTACTTC; CDR3: CSATRDAIQYF
size: once; D: -; length: 15; V: TRBV6-5; J: TRBJ2-2; DNA: TGTGCCAGCAGTTACGGGGATTGGGGCACCGGGGAGCTGTTTTTT; CDR3: CASSYGDWGTGELFF
size: many; D: -; length: 14; V: TRBV2; J: TRBJ2-7; DNA: TGTGCCAGCAGAGAACAGAGATACTCCTACGAGCAGTACTTC; CDR3: CASREQRYSYEQYF
size: many; D: -; length: 13; V: TRBV11-2; J: TRBJ1-2; DNA: TGTGCCAGCAGCTTAGGACGGAACTATGGCTACACCTTC; CDR3: CASSLGRNYGYTF
size: few; D: -; length: 11; V: TRBV6-1; J: TRBJ2-1; DNA: TGTGCCCACGGCAACTACAATGAGCAGTTCTTC; CDR3: CAHGNYNEQFF
size: -; D: -; length: 14; V: TRBV19; J: TRBJ2-5; DNA: TGTGCCAGTAGGATCTCCTCCGGGTCGGAGACCCAGTACTTC; CDR3: CASRISSGSETQYF
size: many; D: TRBD1; length: 14; V: TRBV5-4; J: TRBJ2-7; DNA: TGTGCCAGCAGCTTGAGCCAGGGGGCCCACGAGCAGTACTTC; CDR3: CASSLSQGAHEQYF
size: few; D: TRBD1; length: 14; V: TRBV5-4; J: TRBJ2-5; DNA: TGTGCCAGCAGACTTACCGGGACAGAAGAGACCCAGTACTTC; CDR3: CASRLTGTEETQYF
size: -; D: TRBD2; length: 17; V: TRBV10-3; J: TRBJ2-3; DNA: TGTGCCATCAGTGGCCTCCTGGAACGGGGGGGCTCAGATACGCAGTATTTT; CDR3: CAISGLLERGGSDTQYF
size: many; D: -; length: 15; V: TRBV7-8; J: TRBJ2-1; DNA: TGTGCCAGCAGCAACGGGCGGAGCTCCTACAATGAGCAGTTCTTC; CDR3: CASSNGRSSYNEQFF
size: -; D: TRBD1; length: 14; V: TRBV12-3/TRBV12-4; J: TRBJ1-2; DNA: TGTACCAGCAGGGGGAACAGGGTTAACTATGGCTACACCTTC; CDR3: CTSRGNRVNYGYTF
size: -; D: -; length: 16; V: TRBV10-1; J: TRBJ2-1; DNA: TGCGCCAGCAGTGACCGCACAATTACAGCGAACAATGAGCAGTTCTTC; CDR3: CASSDRTITANNEQFF
size: -; D: -; length: 14; V: TRBV12-5; J: TRBJ1-6; DNA: TGTGCTAGTGGCCCTACAGGGTCGTATTCACCCCTCCACTTT; CDR3: CASGPTGSYSPLHF
size: -; D: -; length: 12; V: TRBV7-2; J: TRBJ1-1; DNA: TGTGCCAGCAGCTTATGGGTGGGGAAAGCTTTCTTT; CDR3: CASSLWVGKAFF
size: -; D: -; length: 13; V: TRBV12-3/TRBV12-4; J: TRBJ1-5; DNA: TGTGCCAGCAGTTTGCTAGGAGGAGCGCCCCAGCATTTT; CDR3: CASSLLGGAPQHF
size: many; D: -; length: 15; V: TRBV7-9; J: TRBJ1-1; DNA: TGTGCCAGCAGCGCGCAATCCCTCGGGGGGACTGAAGCTTTCTTT; CDR3: CASSAQSLGGTEAFF
size: many; D: -; length: 14; V: TRBV11-3; J: TRBJ1-1; DNA: TGTGCCAGCAGCTTAGTCGGGGGGAGCACTGAAGCTTTCTTT; CDR3: CASSLVGGSTEAFF
size: few; D: TRBD1; length: 16; V: TRBV7-9; J: TRBJ2-2; DNA: TGTGCCAGCAGCTCTACAGGGGGCTTGGGGACCGGGGAGCTGTTTTTT; CDR3: CASSSTGGLGTGELFF
size: many; D: -; length: 14; V: TRBV6-2/TRBV6-3; J: TRBJ1-1; DNA: TGTGCCAGCAGTTACGCGGGGATGAACACTGAAGCTTTCTTT; CDR3: CASSYAGMNTEAFF
size: many; D: TRBD2; length: 17; V: TRBV5-1; J: TRBJ2-1; DNA: TGCGCCAGCAGCTCGATACCGGGACTACTTCGCTACAATGAGCAGTTCTTC; CDR3: CASSSIPGLLRYNEQFF
size: many; D: -; length: 15; V: TRBV7-2; J: TRBJ1-5; DNA: TGTGCCAGCAGCTTTCGGGGGGGCAGCAATCAGCCCCAGCATTTT; CDR3: CASSFRGGSNQPQHF
size: many; D: -; length: 15; V: TRBV7-3; J: TRBJ1-1; DNA: TGTGCCAGCAGCCCGACGGATTCCGGAAGCACTGAAGCTTTCTTT; CDR3: CASSPTDSGSTEAFF
size: -; D: -; length: 16; V: TRBV20-1; J: TRBJ1-3; DNA: TGCAGTGCGGAGAACCGGGACGAAAGCTCTGGAAACACCATATATTTT; CDR3: CSAENRDESSGNTIYF
size: -; D: TRBD1; length: 15; V: TRBV18; J: TRBJ1-4; DNA: TGTGCCAGCTCACCTCCGGGACAGGGGGCACAAAAACTGTTTTTT; CDR3: CASSPPGQGAQKLFF
size: many; D: -; length: 14; V: TRBV30; J: TRBJ1-2; DNA: TGTGCCTGGAGTGTTTCGCACGGACTGGGCGGCTACACCTTC; CDR3: CAWSVSHGLGGYTF
size: few; D: -; length: 16; V: TRBV7-9; J: TRBJ2-2; DNA: TGTGCCAGCAGCTTAGCTGGGGCTGGGAACACCGGGGAGCTGTTTTTT; CDR3: CASSLAGAGNTGELFF
size: many; D: -; length: 12; V: TRBV30; J: TRBJ1-4; DNA: TGTGCCTGGAGAATGGGGGAAGAAAAACTGTTTTTT; CDR3: CAWRMGEEKLFF
size: -; D: -; length: 14; V: TRBV7-2; J: TRBJ2-5; DNA: TGTGCCAGCAGCTTAGGGACGCACCAAGAGACCCAGTACTTC; CDR3: CASSLGTHQETQYF
size: many; D: -; length: 12; V: TRBV6-1; J: TRBJ1-1; DNA: TGTGCCTGCAAAGGGGTAGTGCCTGAAGCTTTCTTT; CDR3: CACKGVVPEAFF
size: -; D: -; length: 11; V: TRBV20-1; J: TRBJ1-1; DNA: TGCAGTGCCGGGTCGGAATATGAAGCTTTCTTT; CDR3: CSAGSEYEAFF
size: many; D: -; length: 14; V: TRBV12-3/TRBV12-4; J: TRBJ1-5; DNA: TGTGCCAGCAGGGAAGCTAATAGCAATCAGCCCCAGCATTTT; CDR3: CASREANSNQPQHF
size: -; D: -; length: 15; V: TRBV10-2; J: TRBJ2-1; DNA: TGCGCCAGCAGTTTAATCTTAAGCTCCTACAATGAGCAGTTCTTC; CDR3: CASSLILSSYNEQFF
size: few; D: TRBD1; length: 13; V: TRBV10-3; J: TRBJ1-1; DNA: TGTGCCATCAGTGACCAGGACAGGGGGTACGCTTTCTTT; CDR3: CAISDQDRGYAFF
size: many; D: -; length: 11; V: TRBV12-3/TRBV12-4; J: TRBJ1-2; DNA: TGTGCCAGCAGTCTCGCCGGAGGCTACACCTTC; CDR3: CASSLAGGYTF
size: many; D: TRBD2; length: 15; V: TRBV18; J: TRBJ2-5; DNA: TGTGCCAGCTCACCATGGAGCGGGGGACAAGAGACCCAGTACTTC; CDR3: CASSPWSGGQETQYF
size: -; D: TRBD2; length: 13; V: TRBV29-1; J: TRBJ2-3; DNA: TGCAGCGTTTCGACTAGCGGGGGTGATACGCAGTATTTT; CDR3: CSVSTSGGDTQYF
size: -; D: TRBD2; length: 20; V: TRBV18; J: TRBJ2-3; DNA: TGTGCCAGCTCACAAATGACTGGACTAGCGGGGATCACTAGCACAGATACGCAGTATTTT; CDR3: CASSQMTGLAGITSTDTQYF